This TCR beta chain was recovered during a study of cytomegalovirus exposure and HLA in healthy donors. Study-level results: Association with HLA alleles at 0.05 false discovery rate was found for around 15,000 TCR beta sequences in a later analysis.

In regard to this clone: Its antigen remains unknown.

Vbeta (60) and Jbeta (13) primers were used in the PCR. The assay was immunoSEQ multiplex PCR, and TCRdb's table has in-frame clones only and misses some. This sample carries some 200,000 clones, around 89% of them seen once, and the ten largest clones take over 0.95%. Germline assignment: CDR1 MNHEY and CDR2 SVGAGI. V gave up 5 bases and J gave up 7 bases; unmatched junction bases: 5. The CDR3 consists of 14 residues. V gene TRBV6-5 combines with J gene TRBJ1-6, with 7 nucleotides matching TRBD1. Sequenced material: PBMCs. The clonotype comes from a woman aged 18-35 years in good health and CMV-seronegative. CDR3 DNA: TGTGCCAGCAGTCACTGGGACAGCAATTCACCCCTCCACTTT. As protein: CASSHWDSNSPLHF.